This TCR beta chain was sequenced in a study of blood T cell repertoires in COVID-19. The CDR3 spans 18 residues. Germline V gene lookup returns CDR1 LGHDT and CDR2 YNNKEL (reference sequence). The V gene end was trimmed by 6 bases and the J gene end by 2 bases; junction bases not matched to a gene: 19. Assay used: immunoSEQ multiplex PCR; TCRdb lists only in-frame clones, some missing. The profile shows 180,000 or so clones, approximately 87% of them singletons. Sequencing was carried out using PBMCs or T cells enriched from blood (not recorded which). The receptor comes from a woman in her forties or fifties who had recovered from COVID-19. The chain carries TRBV3-1 (or the pseudogene TRBV3-2) and TRBJ2-7; TRBD2 matches 7 bases. The CDR3 DNA follows: TGTGCCAGCAGACTACAAACCTACAAGCGGGGAACTACCTACGAGCAGTACGTC. It codes for CASRLQTYKRGTTYEQYV.